A single sample is the source of the 9 T cell receptor beta chains below, sequenced in a study of response to subunit inactivated influenza vaccine. Each CDR3 protein is one row after TCRdb ran MiXCR on the RT-PCR reads. This table has roughly 500,000 distinct CDR3 sequences, 16% appearing once. Sequencing was performed on CD4+ T cells sorted from PBMCs, taken roughly 24 months after vaccination. The receptors come from a man aged 50 to 69 who received an inactivated influenza vaccine.

This chain connects TRBV5-1 to TRBJ2-7, with unresolved D. This CDR3 is built from 13 residues. CDR1 and CDR2 from the germline V gene are SGHRS and YFSETQ. The V gene lost 4 bases and the J gene lost 1 base, with 9 bases spanning the gap. CDR3 amino acids: CASSQAQSYEQYF. In DNA form, the CDR3 reads TGCGCCAGCAGCCAGGCGCAGTCCTACGAGCAGTACTTC.

V gene TRBV12-3 or TRBV12-4 combines with J gene TRBJ2-1, with 7 positions matching TRBD1. This CDR3 has 18 amino acids. J was trimmed by 1 base and V by 1 base; bases with no gene match: 10. In DNA form, the CDR3 reads TGTGCCAGCAGTTTAGACCCCCCAGGGGGAGCATCCTACAATGAGCAGTTCTTC. Protein: CASSLDPPGGASYNEQFF.

The V and J genes are TRBV5-1 and TRBJ2-7, with a possible D match to TRBD1 (8 bases). The V and J ends lost 2 bases and 4 bases respectively, with 16 bases between them. Per the germline V gene, CDR1 is SGHRS and CDR2 is YFSETQ. This CDR3 comprises 15 residues. DNA of the CDR3: TGCGCCAGCAGCTTATCAACAGGGGGAGGGTACGAGCAGTACTTC. Protein sequence: CASSLSTGGGYEQYF.

The chain combines TRBV29-1 with TRBJ2-7, with D uncertain. From germline, CDR1 is SQVTM and CDR2 ANQGSEA. This CDR3 is built from 13 residues. V was trimmed by 5 bases and J by 2 bases, leaving 13 bases between them. CDR3 in amino acids: CSVSTRGAYEQYF. The CDR3 coding sequence is TGCAGCGTTTCCACACGTGGGGCCTACGAGCAGTACTTC.

This clonotype occurred a few times. The rearrangement links TRBV5-4 to TRBJ2-2; possibly TRBD2 for D (6 bases). The ends were cut back, 4 bases at V and 4 bases at J, with 17 bases in the middle. The CDR3 totals 16 residues. From germline, CDR1 is SGHNT and CDR2 YYREEE (reference sequence). The CDR3 nucleotides are TGTGCCAGCAGCAGGGACTCGACCTCGGGCACCGGGGAGCTGTTTTTT. It encodes CASSRDSTSGTGELFF. Based on the CDR3 plus reference TRBV5-4 and TRBJ2-2, the full variable domain is ETGVTQSPTHLIKTRGQQVTLRCSSQSGHNTVSWYQQALGQGPQFIFQYYREEENGRGNFPPRFSGLQFPNYSSELNVNALELDDSALYLCASSRDSTSGTGELFFGEGSRLTVL.

The rearrangement links TRBV4-1 to TRBJ2-7; D not certain. Trimming stripped 1 base from V and 2 bases from J, with 12 bases between. CDR3 length: 15 residues. Per the germline V gene, CDR1 is MGHRA and CDR2 is YSYEKL. CDR3 DNA sequence: TGCGCCAGCAGCCAAGGGACCCCGGCGGCCTACGAGCAGTACTTC. This translates into CASSQGTPAAYEQYF.

The sample holds a few counts of this clonotype. This chain connects TRBV6-5 to TRBJ2-7; maybe TRBD1 (6 bases). CDR3 size: 14 residues. In germline, CDR1 is MNHEY, CDR2 SVGAGI. V lost 2 bases, J lost 1 base, and 9 bases lay in between. CDR3 in DNA: TGTGCCAGCAGTTACACGGACAGATCCTACGAGCAGTACTTC. It encodes CASSYTDRSYEQYF.

This chain links TRBV10-2 with TRBJ1-2, with a possible D match to TRBD1 (5 bases). CDR3 length: 15 residues. Per the germline V gene, CDR1 is WSHSY and CDR2 is SAAADI. The germline V and J ends were trimmed by 7 bases and 2 bases, with 17 bases remaining between them. In DNA form, the CDR3 reads TGCGCCAGCACTAACGACAGAGTACCCAACTATGGCTACACCTTC. Amino acids: CASTNDRVPNYGYTF.

This clonotype was recorded many times. This chain uses TRBV29-1 with TRBJ2-1, with 8 bases matching TRBD1. This CDR3 is built from 19 residues. V lost 4 bases, J lost 1 base, and 18 bases stayed unmatched. Looked up from germline, CDR1 is SQVTM and CDR2 is ANQGSEA. The DNA for the CDR3 is TGCAGCGTTGCCCTTCGACAGGGGTCGATTTCTCGGTCCTACAATGAGCAGTTCTTC. Translation: CSVALRQGSISRSYNEQFF.